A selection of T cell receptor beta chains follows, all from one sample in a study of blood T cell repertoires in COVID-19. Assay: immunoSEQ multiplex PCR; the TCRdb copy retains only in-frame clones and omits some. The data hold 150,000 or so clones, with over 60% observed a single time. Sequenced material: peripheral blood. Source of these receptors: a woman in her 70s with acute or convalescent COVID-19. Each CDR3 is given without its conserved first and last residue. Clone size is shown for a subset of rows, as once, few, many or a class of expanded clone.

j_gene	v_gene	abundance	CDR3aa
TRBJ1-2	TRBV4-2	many	ASSTATGNYGYT
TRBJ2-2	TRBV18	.	ASSPPGGHQRELF
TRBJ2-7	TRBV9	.	ASSASPGTGLYEQY
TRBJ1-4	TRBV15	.	ATSRALGQGRLEKLF
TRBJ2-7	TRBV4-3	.	ASSQAWGLGTDSYEQY
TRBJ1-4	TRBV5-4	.	ASSFRTREKLF
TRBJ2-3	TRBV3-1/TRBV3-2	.	ASSHVGHSTDTQY
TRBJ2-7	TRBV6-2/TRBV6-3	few	ASSLLATGSYEQY
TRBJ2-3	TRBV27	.	ASSSNLPGQGTQY
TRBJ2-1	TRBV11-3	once	ASSSDRGGNEQF
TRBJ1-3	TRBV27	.	ASRPGLSDTIY
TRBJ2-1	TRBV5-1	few	ASSIPTSGTYNEQF
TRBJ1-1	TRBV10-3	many	AIRGQGNTEAF
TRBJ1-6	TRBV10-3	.	AIKQGEGSPLH
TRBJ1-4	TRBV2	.	ASSEDRGTNEKLF
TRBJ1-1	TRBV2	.	ASTQGTVKAF
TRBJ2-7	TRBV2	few	ASSSSGSGEQY
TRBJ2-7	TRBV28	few	ASRVQGTYEQY
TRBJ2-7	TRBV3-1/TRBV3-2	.	ASSQENRAHEQY
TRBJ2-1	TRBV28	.	ASATGASGSYNEQF
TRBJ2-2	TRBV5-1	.	ASSWTAGTGELF
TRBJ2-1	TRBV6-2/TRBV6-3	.	ASSFLAGTNEQF
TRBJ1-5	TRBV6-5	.	ASNLAGFEQPQH
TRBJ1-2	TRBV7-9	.	ASSLGTGRYGYT
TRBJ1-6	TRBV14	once	ASSQGQGYNSPLH
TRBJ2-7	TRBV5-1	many	ASSLTSGSYEQY
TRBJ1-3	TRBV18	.	ASSQGQGSSGNTIY
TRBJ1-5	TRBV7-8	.	ASSLGDRGPRSNSNQPQH
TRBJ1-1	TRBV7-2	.	ASSRQGNTEAF
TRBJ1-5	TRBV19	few	ASSIDSGDQPQH
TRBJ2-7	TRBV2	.	ASRAAGGTGEQY
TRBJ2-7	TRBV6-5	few	ASSYGLYYEQY
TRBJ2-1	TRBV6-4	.	ASSDSAGSYNEQF
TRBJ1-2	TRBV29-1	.	SVVRTGVSYGYT
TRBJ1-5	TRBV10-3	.	AISEGAQGGNQPQH
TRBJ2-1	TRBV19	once	ASSISGQSNEQF
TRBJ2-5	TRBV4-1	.	ASSQEGALGWETQY
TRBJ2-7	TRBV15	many	ATSRDRGGPYEQY
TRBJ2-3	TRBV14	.	ASSQGSQDTQY
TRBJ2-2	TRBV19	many	ASSTQNGELF
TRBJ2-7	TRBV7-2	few	ASSWGPISYEQY
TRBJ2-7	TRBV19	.	ASSIWGTGAYEQY
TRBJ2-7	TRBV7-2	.	ASSARERNYEQY
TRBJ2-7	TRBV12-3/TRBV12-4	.	ASSIGTAYEQY
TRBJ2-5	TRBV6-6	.	ASSSSRQAPQETQY
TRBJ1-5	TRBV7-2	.	ASSLVGQPQH
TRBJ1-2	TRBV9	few	ASRGGQRGGYT
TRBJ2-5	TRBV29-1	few	SVGLQGGQETQY
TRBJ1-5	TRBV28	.	ASWGGTGNQPQH
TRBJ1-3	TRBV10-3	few	ATAAGDSGNTIY
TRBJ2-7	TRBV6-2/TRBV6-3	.	ASSDPGYEQY
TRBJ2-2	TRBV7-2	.	ASSPPLSGGAGSGELF